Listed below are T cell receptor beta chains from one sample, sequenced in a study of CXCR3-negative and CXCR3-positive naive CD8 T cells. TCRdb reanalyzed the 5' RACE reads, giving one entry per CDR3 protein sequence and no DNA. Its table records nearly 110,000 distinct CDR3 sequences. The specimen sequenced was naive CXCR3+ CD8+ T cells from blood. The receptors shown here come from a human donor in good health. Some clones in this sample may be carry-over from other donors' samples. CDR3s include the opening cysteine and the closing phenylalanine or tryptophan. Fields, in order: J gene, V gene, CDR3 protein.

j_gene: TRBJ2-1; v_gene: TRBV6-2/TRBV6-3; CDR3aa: CASSSPRLGGTYNEQFF
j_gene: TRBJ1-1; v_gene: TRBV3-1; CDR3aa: CASSHTDRNTEAFF
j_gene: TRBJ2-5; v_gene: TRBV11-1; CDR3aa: CASSLGLGGETQYF
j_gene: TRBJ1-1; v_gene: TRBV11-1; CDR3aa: CASSLDTELNTEAFF
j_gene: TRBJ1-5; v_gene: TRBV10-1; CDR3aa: CASSEYRYGEPQHF
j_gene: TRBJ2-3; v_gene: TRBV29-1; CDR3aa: CSVGGVAGATDTQYF
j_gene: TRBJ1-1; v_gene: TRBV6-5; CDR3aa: CASSYGPNTEAFF
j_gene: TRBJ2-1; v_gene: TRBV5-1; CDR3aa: CASSYATGGLYNEQFF
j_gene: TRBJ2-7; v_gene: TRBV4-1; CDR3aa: CASSRGLAEAYEQYF
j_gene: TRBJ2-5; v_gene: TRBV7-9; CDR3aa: CASSLTGGPSETQYF
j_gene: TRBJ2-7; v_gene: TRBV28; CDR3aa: CASFGAGSAYEQYF
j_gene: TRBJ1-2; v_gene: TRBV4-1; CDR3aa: CASSQGIRAGRGYTF
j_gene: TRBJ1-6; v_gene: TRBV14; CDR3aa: CASSHRGFGEPLHF